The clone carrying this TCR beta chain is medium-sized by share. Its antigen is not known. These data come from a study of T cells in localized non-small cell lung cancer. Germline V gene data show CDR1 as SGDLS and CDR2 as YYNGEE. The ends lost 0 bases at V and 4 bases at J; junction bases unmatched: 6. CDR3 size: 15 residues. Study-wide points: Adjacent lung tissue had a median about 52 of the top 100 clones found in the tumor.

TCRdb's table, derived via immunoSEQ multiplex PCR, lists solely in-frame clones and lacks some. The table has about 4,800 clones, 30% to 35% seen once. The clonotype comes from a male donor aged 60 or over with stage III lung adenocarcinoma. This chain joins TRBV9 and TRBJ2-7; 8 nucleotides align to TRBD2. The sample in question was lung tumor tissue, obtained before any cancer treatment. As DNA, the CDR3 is TGTGCCAGCAGCGTAGACAGCGGGAGTCCATACGAGCAGTACTTC. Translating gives CASSVDSGSPYEQYF. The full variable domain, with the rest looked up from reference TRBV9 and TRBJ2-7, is DSGVTQTPKHLITATGQRVTLRCSPRSGDLSVYWYQQSLDQGLQFLIQYYNGEERAKGNILERFSAQQFPDLHSELNLSSLELGDSALYFCASSVDSGSPYEQYFGPGTRLTVT.